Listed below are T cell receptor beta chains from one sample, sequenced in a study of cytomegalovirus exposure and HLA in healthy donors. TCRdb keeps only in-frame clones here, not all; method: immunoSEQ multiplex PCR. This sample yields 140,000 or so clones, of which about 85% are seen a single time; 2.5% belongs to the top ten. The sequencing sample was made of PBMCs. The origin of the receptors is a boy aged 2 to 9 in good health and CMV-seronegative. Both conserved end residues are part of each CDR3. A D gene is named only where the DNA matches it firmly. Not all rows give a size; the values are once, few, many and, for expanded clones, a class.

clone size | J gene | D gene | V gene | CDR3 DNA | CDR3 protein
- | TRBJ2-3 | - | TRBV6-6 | TGTGCCAGCTACTTAAGGGCAGGGCAGCCAGATACGCAGTATTTT | CASYLRAGQPDTQYF
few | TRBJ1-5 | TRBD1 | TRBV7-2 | TGTGCCAGCAGCCCCGGGACAGGCCGACCCCAGCATTTT | CASSPGTGRPQHF
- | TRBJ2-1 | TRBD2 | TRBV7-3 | TGTGCCAGCAGCTTAGTCGGGACTAGCGGGAACAATGAGCAGTTCTTC | CASSLVGTSGNNEQFF
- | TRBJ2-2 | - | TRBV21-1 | TGTGCCAGCAGCGGCGGGACCCTAGGAACCGGGGAGCTGTTTTTT | CASSGGTLGTGELFF
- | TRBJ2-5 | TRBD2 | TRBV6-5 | TGTGCCGTCACCGACGGGGGGGGAGAGACCCAGTACTTC | CAVTDGGGETQYF
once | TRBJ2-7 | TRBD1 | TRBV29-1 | TGCAGCGGACAGGGGCCTAGCTCCTACGAGCAGTACTTC | CSGQGPSSYEQYF
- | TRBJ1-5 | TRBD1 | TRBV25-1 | TGTGCCAGCGGAAGTACAGGGGGCAGTGGACAGCCCCAGCATTTT | CASGSTGGSGQPQHF
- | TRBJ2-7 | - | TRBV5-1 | TGCGCCAGCAGCTTGGGCGTCCCCTACGAGCAGTACTTC | CASSLGVPYEQYF
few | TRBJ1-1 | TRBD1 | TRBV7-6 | TGTGCCAGCAGCTTAGCTCTGGGGGGGACAGGTCGACAAGCTTTCTTT | CASSLALGGTGRQAFF
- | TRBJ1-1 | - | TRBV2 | TGTGCCAGCAGTGAAGAGGCGGGGATTATCACTGAAGCTTTCTTT | CASSEEAGIITEAFF
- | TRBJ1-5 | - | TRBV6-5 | TGTGCCAGCAGAAGGGGGATCAATCAGCCCCAGCATTTT | CASRRGINQPQHF
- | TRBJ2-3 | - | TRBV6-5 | TGTGCCAGCAGTTACTCACGATCTGCACTGGATACGCAGTATTTT | CASSYSRSALDTQYF
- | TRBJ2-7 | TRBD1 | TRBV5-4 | TGTGCCAGCAGCCGGGACAGGGGAGGCGAGCAGTACTTC | CASSRDRGGEQYF
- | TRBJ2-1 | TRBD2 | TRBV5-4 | TGTGCCAGCATCCGAAATCTAGCGGGTCCCTACAATGAGCAGTTCTTC | CASIRNLAGPYNEQFF
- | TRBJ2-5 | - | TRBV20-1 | TGCAGTGCCCGAGAGCGGGAGACCCAGTACTTC | CSARERETQYF
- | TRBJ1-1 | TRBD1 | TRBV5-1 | TGCGCCAGCAGCCCGACGACAGGGGATAGGGCTTTCTTT | CASSPTTGDRAFF
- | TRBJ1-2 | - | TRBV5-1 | TGCGCCAGCAGGGACACTAACTATGGCTACACCTTC | CASRDTNYGYTF
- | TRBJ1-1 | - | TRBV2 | TGTGCCAGCAGTGAAGCCCGTGGGGGGGTAGCTTTCTTT | CASSEARGGVAFF
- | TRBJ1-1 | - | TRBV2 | TGTGCCAGCGCCTGGGGCAGGAACACTGAAGCTTTCTTT | CASAWGRNTEAFF
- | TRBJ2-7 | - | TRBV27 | TGTGCCAGCAGTTTCCGCCGGACGGGAGACGAGCAGTACTTC | CASSFRRTGDEQYF
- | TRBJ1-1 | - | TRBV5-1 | TGCGCCAGCAGCTTGGGACAGTTTATGAACACTGAAGCTTTCTTT | CASSLGQFMNTEAFF
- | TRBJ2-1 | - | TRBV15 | TGTGCCACCAGCAGAGACAGGGTGTTTAATGAGCAGTTCTTC | CATSRDRVFNEQFF
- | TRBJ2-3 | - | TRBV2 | TGTGCCAGCAATCGCGAGGGCGAAACAGATACGCAGTATTTT | CASNREGETDTQYF
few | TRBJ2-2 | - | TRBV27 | TGTGCCAGCTTCAAGGGGGCCGGGGAGCTGTTTTTT | CASFKGAGELFF
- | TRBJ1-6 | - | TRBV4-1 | TGCGCCAGCAGCCAAGTGCCGGGAGTGGTAAATTCACCCCTCCACTTT | CASSQVPGVVNSPLHF
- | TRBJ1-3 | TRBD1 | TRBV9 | TGTGCCAGCAGCGTAGAGCCTCCGACAGGGGATGACACCATATATTTT | CASSVEPPTGDDTIYF
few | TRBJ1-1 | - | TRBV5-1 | TGCGCCAGCAGCTTGGACGGGAGGCCGAACACTGAAGCTTTCTTT | CASSLDGRPNTEAFF
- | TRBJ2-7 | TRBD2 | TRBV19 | TGTGCCAGTAGTCCACTACTGCGGTCGACTAGCGGGACCGGCTACGTCCAGTACTTC | CASSPLLRSTSGTGYVQYF
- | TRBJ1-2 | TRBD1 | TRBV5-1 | TGCGCCAGCAGCCCCGGGACAGGGGTATTCTATGGCTACACCTTC | CASSPGTGVFYGYTF
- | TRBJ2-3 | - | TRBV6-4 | TGTGCCAGCAGTCACGCCGCGGGAAGCACAGATACGCAGTATTTT | CASSHAAGSTDTQYF
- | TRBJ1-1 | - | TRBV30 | TGTGCCTGGAGTGTCGACGGGATGAACACTGAAGCTTTCTTT | CAWSVDGMNTEAFF
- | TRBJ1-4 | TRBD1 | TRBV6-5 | TGTGCCAGCAGTTCCGACAGGGCCCCAAATGAAAAACTGTTTTTT | CASSSDRAPNEKLFF
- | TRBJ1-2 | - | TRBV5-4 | TGTGCCAGCAGCCAAGTCGGACAATCGATGACCTACACCTTC | CASSQVGQSMTYTF
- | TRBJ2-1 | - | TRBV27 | TGTGCCAGCAGCGAATTGGCGGGGAATGAGCAGTTCTTC | CASSELAGNEQFF
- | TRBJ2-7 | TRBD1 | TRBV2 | TGTGCCAGCTCACCGGGACAGGACTACGAGCAGTGCTTC | CASSPGQDYEQCF